Each of the 32 T cell receptor beta chains below was sequenced from the same sample in a study of blood T cell repertoires in COVID-19. Assay used: immunoSEQ multiplex PCR; TCRdb lists only in-frame clones, some missing. The sample carries under 200,000 clones, 79% recorded once. The sample consisted of peripheral blood. These receptors originate from a woman in her sixties with COVID-19, enrolled during active disease.

The V and J genes are TRBV5-6 and TRBJ2-1, with a weak D call TRBD2 (5 bases). This CDR3 spans 12 amino acids. Per germline, CDR1 SGHDT and CDR2 YYEEEE. Trimming removed 0 bases at V and 10 bases at J, with 8 bases between. The CDR3 nucleotides are TGTGCCAGCAGCTTGGTAGGCGGGGAGCAGTTCTTC. Its translation: CASSLVGGEQFF.

This clone was picked up a small number of times. The V gene is TRBV29-1, the J gene TRBJ2-3; 8 positions agree with TRBD2. The V gene end was trimmed by 3 bases and the J gene end by 2 bases; junction bases not matched to a gene: 7. Germline V lookup: CDR1 SQVTM, CDR2 ANQGSEA. CDR3 length equals 15 residues. The CDR3, as DNA: TGCAGCGTTGAGCGGGGGGAGCTTATCACAGATACGCAGTATTTT. As protein: CSVERGELITDTQYF.

This clone was observed a few times. This chain uses TRBV5-1 with TRBJ2-4, with D possibly being TRBD1 (6 bases). V lost 4 bases, J lost 0 bases, and 14 bases lay in between. Germline CDR1 and CDR2: SGHRS and YFSETQ. CDR3 length equals 16 residues. CDR3 nucleotide sequence: TGCGCCAGCAGCCCCCAGGGGTACGGAGCCAAAAACATTCAGTACTTC. It specifies CASSPQGYGAKNIQYF.

The chain combines TRBV5-4 with TRBJ2-5; 8 bases are shared with TRBD1. Germline CDR1 SGHNT, CDR2 YYREEE (reference sequence). This CDR3 is built from 15 residues. The V segment lost 3 bases and the J segment 2 bases; nucleotides outside the gene matches: 6. The DNA for the CDR3 is TGTGCCAGCAGCTGGCGGACAGGGCCTCAAGAGACCCAGTACTTC. This gives the protein CASSWRTGPQETQYF.

The chain joins TRBV11-2 to TRBJ2-5; 15 bases agree with TRBD2. The V segment lost 5 bases and the J segment 2 bases; nucleotides outside the gene matches: 6. The germline gives CDR1 SGHAT, CDR2 FQNNGV. The CDR3 contains 17 residues. CDR3 loop: CASSPGTSGGPQETQYF. The DNA for the CDR3 is TGTGCCAGCAGCCCAGGGACTAGCGGGGGGCCTCAAGAGACCCAGTACTTC.

The chain is built from TRBV6-4 and TRBJ2-1; D perhaps matches TRBD2 (6 bases). Deletions cut 5 bases from V and 2 bases from J, with 13 bases between. The CDR3 spans 15 residues. Germline assignment: CDR1 MRHNA and CDR2 SNTAGT. CDR3 DNA sequence: TGTGCCAGCAGTCTGGAGGCGGGAACCTACAATGAGCAGTTCTTC. It yields the protein CASSLEAGTYNEQFF.

The gene calls are TRBV6-6 and TRBJ1-2, with 10 bases identical to TRBD1. This CDR3 has 16 amino acids. Unmatched junction bases numbered 13, after V lost 7 bases and J lost 5 bases. CDR1 MNHNY and CDR2 SVGAGI come from the germline V gene (reference sequence). The DNA of the CDR3 is TGTGCCAGCACCCCCGGACAGGGGGGAGGGACTTATGGCTACACCTTC. Its protein is CASTPGQGGGTYGYTF.

The V gene is TRBV7-9, the J gene TRBJ2-7; 10 bases are a match to TRBD1. The CDR3 runs 15 residues. V trimming: 5 bases; J trimming: 4 bases; junction bases outside the gene matches: 8. The germline gives CDR1 SEHNR, CDR2 FQNEAQ (reference sequence). The CDR3 loop is CASSPSDRGLYEQYF. The CDR3, as DNA: TGTGCCAGCAGCCCCTCAGACAGGGGGCTATACGAGCAGTACTTC.

V usage is TRBV28 and J usage is TRBJ1-2, with 8 bases that match TRBD1. CDR3 length equals 12 residues. CDR1 is MDHEN, CDR2 SYDVKM, per germline. The ends lost 6 bases at V and 8 bases at J; junction bases unmatched: 5. CDR3 sequence reads: CASSRTGNGYTF. CDR3 bases: TGTGCCAGCAGCAGGACAGGGAACGGCTACACCTTC.

This clone was recorded only once. The CDR3 coding sequence is TGCAGCGTCCGCCGGGACAGGGAATCACCCCTCCACTTT. Translation: CSVRRDRESPLHF. J is TRBJ1-6 and V is TRBV29-1; 9 bases line up with TRBD1. This CDR3 is built from 13 residues. V lost 6 bases and J lost 10; bases outside the gene matches: 7. Germline values: CDR1 SQVTM, CDR2 ANQGSEA.

The sample holds many counts of this clone. The rearrangement uses TRBV2 and TRBJ2-1; unclear D gene. The ends were cut back, 10 bases at V and 6 bases at J, with 10 bases in the middle. Germline values: CDR1 SNHLY, CDR2 FYNNEI. CDR3 size: 11 residues. The CDR3 bases are TGTGCCACTCTGGGCCCCAATGAGCAGTTCTTC. Translation: CATLGPNEQFF.

This clone turned up a few times. This CDR3 is CASSSRQGASRETQYF. CDR3 DNA sequence: TGTGCCAGCAGTTCACGACAGGGGGCTTCGCGAGAGACCCAGTACTTC. J is TRBJ2-5 and V is TRBV6-2 or TRBV6-3, with 10 nucleotides matching TRBD1. The CDR3 spans 16 residues. The V and J ends lost 4 bases and 4 bases, in that order; junction bases with no gene match: 9. Germline assignment: CDR1 MNHEY and CDR2 SVGEGT.

A few counts support this clone. The rearrangement uses TRBV7-9 and TRBJ1-5, with a weak D call TRBD1 (6 bases). CDR1 is SEHNR and CDR2 is FQNEAQ in the germline V gene (reference sequence). The CDR3 runs to 13 residues. V was shortened by 5 bases and J by 4 bases, with 9 bases between the two germline ends. Here the CDR3 reads CASSQGLNQPQHF. The CDR3 DNA is TGTGCCAGCAGCCAGGGGTTGAATCAGCCCCAGCATTTT.

The chain combines TRBV3-1 (or the pseudogene TRBV3-2) with TRBJ2-7; D gene ambiguous. From germline, CDR1 is LGHDT and CDR2 YNNKEL (reference sequence). This CDR3 contains 13 residues. Trimming cost V 1 base and J 3 bases, with 7 bases left between them. DNA for the CDR3: TGTGCCAGCAGCCAAGGCGTCAACTACGAGCAGTACGTC. Translation: CASSQGVNYEQYV.

This clone showed up just a few times. This sequence joins TRBV28 and TRBJ2-3; 7 bases agree with TRBD1. Germline CDR1 and CDR2: MDHEN and SYDVKM. After removal of 3 bases from V and 3 bases from J, the junction contained 3 bases not matched to a gene. This CDR3 contains 14 residues. The CDR3 DNA sequence: TGTGCCAGCAGTTTGGACAGGCCGACAGATACGCAGTATTTT. Protein: CASSLDRPTDTQYF.

This chain connects TRBV3-1 (or the pseudogene TRBV3-2) to TRBJ2-2, with 9 nucleotides matching TRBD1. The CDR3 sequence is 15 residues long. After removal of 7 bases from V and 4 bases from J, the junction contained 7 bases not matched to a gene. Per germline, CDR1 LGHDT and CDR2 YNNKEL (reference sequence). The CDR3 nucleotides read TGTGCCAGCAAGAACAGGGGGCTGGTCACCGGGGAGCTGTTTTTT. This codes for CASKNRGLVTGELFF.

This clone was detected a few times. The rearrangement links TRBV6-1 to TRBJ1-2, with D possibly matching TRBD1 (5 bases). Looked up from germline, CDR1 is MNHNS and CDR2 is SASEGT. The CDR3 sequence is 15 residues long. V lost 0 bases, J lost 2 bases, and 10 bases lay in between. In DNA, the CDR3 is TGTGCCAGCAGTGAAGCGCGGGGGTGGAACTATGGCTACACCTTC. The encoded protein is CASSEARGWNYGYTF.

This rearrangement joins TRBV7-2 to TRBJ2-7; 9 bases align to TRBD2. The CDR3 consists of 15 residues. The germline V gene encodes CDR1 SGHTA and CDR2 FQGNSA. V trimming: 2 bases; J trimming: 3 bases; junction bases outside the gene matches: 5. CDR3 sequence reads: CASSLTAGGNYEQYF. The CDR3 coding sequence is TGTGCCAGCAGCTTAACGGCGGGAGGGAACTACGAGCAGTACTTC.

The chain combines TRBV5-1 with TRBJ2-1; TRBD2 aligns across 12 bases. The CDR3 runs 16 residues. In germline, CDR1 is SGHRS, CDR2 YFSETQ. The ends lost 6 bases at V and 3 bases at J; junction bases unmatched: 7. The CDR3 region has the DNA TGCGCCAGCACCCAACTAGCGGGAGGCAACTACAATGAGCAGTTCTTC. It codes for CASTQLAGGNYNEQFF.

J is TRBJ2-5 and V is TRBV16, with TRBD1 matching 9 bases. The germline V gene has CDR1 KGHSY and CDR2 FQNENV. V shed 3 bases, J shed 5 bases, and the junction held 7 bases outside the gene matches. The CDR3 has 15 residues. This chain's CDR3 is CASSQNRGRRETQYF. The CDR3 DNA is TGTGCCAGCAGCCAGAACAGGGGGCGCAGGGAGACCCAGTACTTC.

J is TRBJ2-2 and V is TRBV10-2, with 8 bases aligning to TRBD1. CDR1 is WSHSY and CDR2 is SAAADI in the germline V gene. Losses at the gene ends were 8 bases for V and 6 bases for J; bases not matched to a gene: 11. The CDR3 is 15 amino acids. CDR3: CASDSRGRGSGELFF. The CDR3 nucleotides read TGCGCCAGCGACTCCAGGGGGCGCGGGTCCGGGGAGCTGTTTTTT.

The chain employs TRBV4-3 and TRBJ2-5; TRBD2 agrees at 8 bases. This CDR3 has 14 residues. J gave up 5 bases and V 4 bases, and 6 bases lay outside the gene matches. The germline V gene has CDR1 LGHNA and CDR2 YSLEER. The CDR3 sequence: CASSPGRAGETQYF. In DNA, the CDR3 is TGCGCCAGCAGCCCCGGGAGGGCCGGGGAGACCCAGTACTTC.

This clone was counted a few times. The chain has TRBV27 and TRBJ2-7; 9 bases fit TRBD2. The trim removed 3 bases at V and 5 bases at J, leaving 8 bases unmatched. The CDR3 length is 15 residues. Germline CDR1 reads MNHEY; CDR2 reads SMNVEV (reference sequence). The DNA of the CDR3 is TGTGCCAGCAGTTTTAGGCGGGAGGGGACGAACGAGCAGTACTTC. Its translation is CASSFRREGTNEQYF.

V usage is TRBV10-1 and J usage is TRBJ1-1, with 7 nucleotides matching TRBD1. This CDR3 contains 15 residues. J was trimmed by 1 base and V by 3 bases; bases with no gene match: 5. Germline V CDR1 and CDR2: WNHNN, SYGVQD (reference sequence). The CDR3 region is CASSDSGTENTEAFF. CDR3 in DNA: TGCGCCAGCAGTGACTCCGGGACAGAGAACACTGAAGCTTTCTTT.

V gene TRBV11-2 combines with J gene TRBJ1-5; maybe TRBD1 (5 bases). The CDR3 length is 15 residues. Trimming pared 5 bases from V and 4 bases from J, leaving 15 bases between. The germline gives CDR1 SGHAT, CDR2 FQNNGV. The CDR3, as DNA: TGTGCCAGCAGCCTCGATGGGGCCGGGAATCAGCCCCAGCATTTT. Its protein product is CASSLDGAGNQPQHF.

The V gene is TRBV2, the J gene TRBJ2-5; 7 bases match TRBD1. CDR3 length equals 14 residues. Trimming at V came to 6 bases and at J to 1 base, leaving 5 bases not matched to a gene. CDR1 is SNHLY, CDR2 FYNNEI, per germline. The CDR3 protein is CASSRTGIQETQYF. CDR3 sequence (DNA): TGTGCCAGCAGCCGGACAGGTATCCAAGAGACCCAGTACTTC.

The V call is TRBV29-1, the J call TRBJ2-2; D not resolved. Looked up from germline, CDR1 is SQVTM and CDR2 is ANQGSEA. Deletions cut 4 bases from V and 0 bases from J, with 9 bases between. CDR3 length equals 14 residues. CDR3 in DNA: TGCAGCGTTGGAAGCGATACGAACACCGGGGAGCTGTTTTTT. Encoded protein: CSVGSDTNTGELFF.

The chain couples TRBV11-2 to TRBJ1-3; D is uncertain. The CDR3 is 18 residues long. The V end lost 2 bases, the J end lost 1 base, and 18 bases lay between the germline ends. From germline, CDR1 is SGHAT and CDR2 FQNNGV. In DNA form, the CDR3 reads TGTGCCAGCAGCTTATCCTCCCCCGGGCCGGGATCTGGAAACACCATATATTTT. Protein sequence: CASSLSSPGPGSGNTIYF.

V is TRBV27 and J is TRBJ1-1, with TRBD1 matching 9 bases. V lost 1 base, J lost 0 bases, and 9 bases stayed unmatched. The V gene's germline CDR1 is MNHEY and CDR2 SMNVEV (reference sequence). The CDR3 length is 18 residues. The CDR3 nucleotides are TGTGCCAGCAGTTTATTGGACAGGGGAGGATTCTTGAACACTGAAGCTTTCTTT. It encodes CASSLLDRGGFLNTEAFF.

The chain employs TRBV29-1 and TRBJ1-1, with D tentatively TRBD1 (5 bases). Between the trimmed V and J ends, which lost 4 bases and 4 bases, there was a span of 13 bases. From germline, CDR1 is SQVTM and CDR2 ANQGSEA. The CDR3 extends over 13 amino acids. The DNA of the CDR3 is TGCAGCGTTGTAATAACAGGAACCACTGAAGCTTTCTTT. It encodes CSVVITGTTEAFF.

CDR3 DNA: TGTGCCAGCAGCCGTCAAAGAGCGGGGACTTTGACTCCCTACGAGCAGTACTTC. Translating it yields CASSRQRAGTLTPYEQYF. The chain has TRBV3-1 (or the pseudogene TRBV3-2) and TRBJ2-7, with 7 nucleotides matching TRBD2. CDR3 length equals 18 residues. V lost 4 bases, J lost 2 bases, and 17 bases stayed unmatched. CDR1 and CDR2 from the germline V gene are LGHDT and YNNKEL (reference sequence).

The chain joins TRBV10-1 to TRBJ2-2; 10 bases are a match to TRBD2. Trimming took 5 bases from V and 2 from J; bases not matched to a gene: 11. From germline, CDR1 is WNHNN and CDR2 SYGVQD (reference sequence). CDR3 length: 18 residues. The CDR3 nucleotides are TGCGCCAGCAGTTGTTCCCCTAGCGGGAGTGATAACACCGGGGAGCTGTTTTTT. Translation: CASSCSPSGSDNTGELFF.